Presented here are 27 T cell receptor beta chains from one specimen sequenced in a study of blood T cell repertoires in COVID-19 (dated by TCRdb to 2018 to 2020). Libraries came from the immunoSEQ multiplex PCR assay. TCRdb took this table from immuneACCESS and kept in-frame rearrangements with V and J called. Such tables lack part of the clones; where checked against another copy, unresolved V genes explain under half of the gap, and the rest is unexplained. The table for this sample lists hundreds of thousands of clones; roughly four fifths of them were counted only once. The ten largest clones add up to 3.5% to 4% of the sample. The sequenced sample was PBMCs or T cells enriched from blood (not recorded which). Receptors were obtained from a woman aged 40 to 49 who had been exposed to COVID-19.

As to this clone: Other DNA sequences in the same sample also yield this CDR3. The chain has TRBV4-2 and TRBJ2-1; no reliable D call. CDR1 is LGHNA, CDR2 YNFKEQ, per germline. The CDR3 contains 15 residues. V lost 0 bases and J lost 4, with 10 bases in between. The CDR3 here is CASSQDSQSYNEQFF. CDR3 sequence (DNA): TGTGCCAGCAGCCAAGATAGCCAGTCGTACAATGAGCAGTTCTTC.

This chain connects TRBV14 to TRBJ2-7; 8 bases line up with TRBD2. Germline lookup yields CDR1 SGHDN and CDR2 FVKESK. The CDR3 runs to 14 residues. V shed 4 bases and J 4 bases; nucleotides not matched to a gene: 6. In DNA form, the CDR3 reads TGTGCCAGCAGCCCGGGACTAGGGGGGTACGAGCAGTACTTC. Translation: CASSPGLGGYEQYF.

This sequence joins TRBV24-1 and TRBJ2-3; 16 bases align to TRBD2. Per the germline V gene, CDR1 is KGHDR and CDR2 is SFDVKD. This CDR3 has 18 amino acids. With 3 bases clipped from V and 4 bases from J, the junction kept 6 bases outside the gene matches. The CDR3 is CATSDPGLAGGPPDTQYF. The CDR3 nucleotides read TGTGCCACCAGTGATCCGGGACTAGCGGGGGGGCCCCCAGATACGCAGTATTTT.

The rearrangement uses TRBV9 and TRBJ2-3; 8 bases align to TRBD2. The V gene's germline CDR1 is SGDLS and CDR2 YYNGEE. This CDR3 spans 16 amino acids. V was clipped by 2 bases and J by 0 bases; unmatched bases: 5. CDR3 bases: TGTGCCAGCAGCGTCCGGCGGGGGGCCAGCACAGATACGCAGTATTTT. Translation gives CASSVRRGASTDTQYF. Together with reference TRBV9 and TRBJ2-3, the CDR3 gives the full variable domain: DSGVTQTPKHLITATGQRVTLRCSPRSGDLSVYWYQQSLDQGLQFLIQYYNGEERAKGNILERFSAQQFPDLHSELNLSSLELGDSALYFCASSVRRGASTDTQYFGPGTRLTVL.

This sequence joins TRBV10-3 and TRBJ2-3; 9 nucleotides match TRBD2. Germline V gives CDR1 ENHRY, CDR2 SYGVKD. The CDR3 has 15 amino acids. V shed 6 bases, J shed 0 bases, and the junction held 4 bases outside the gene matches. This CDR3 reads CAIRASGASTDTQYF. Written as DNA, the CDR3 is TGTGCCATCAGGGCTAGCGGGGCCAGCACAGATACGCAGTATTTT.

The V gene is TRBV27, the J gene TRBJ2-7; perhaps TRBD1 as D (6 bases). Between the trimmed V and J ends, which lost 8 bases and 6 bases, there was a span of 8 bases. The length of the CDR3 is 10 residues. The germline V gene encodes CDR1 MNHEY and CDR2 SMNVEV (reference sequence). The CDR3 DNA follows: TGTGCCAGCGGGGGCAGCGAGCAGTACTTC. Translated, it gives CASGGSEQYF.

The gene calls are TRBV12-3 or TRBV12-4 and TRBJ1-1; 7 bases agree with TRBD1. Losses at the gene ends were 1 base for V and 12 bases for J; bases not matched to a gene: 5. CDR3 length equals 12 residues. CDR3 sequence (DNA): TGTGCCAGCAGTTTAGAAGGGGGCCTTTCTTTCTTT. It specifies CASSLEGGLSFF.

The V and J genes are TRBV5-1 and TRBJ1-1; D possibly corresponds to TRBD1 (6 bases). Trimming pared 7 bases from V and 6 bases from J, leaving 16 bases between. The CDR3 is 13 residues long. The germline gives CDR1 SGHRS, CDR2 YFSETQ. The CDR3 is CASQPTGSPEAFF. DNA for the CDR3: TGCGCCAGCCAACCCACAGGGAGCCCTGAAGCTTTCTTT. The full variable domain, completed using reference TRBV5-1 and TRBJ1-1, is KAGVTQTPRYLIKTRGQQVTLSCSPISGHRSVSWYQQTPGQGLQFLFEYFSETQRNKGNFPGRFSGRQFSNSRSEMNVSTLELGDSALYLCASQPTGSPEAFFGQGTRLTVV.

In nucleotides, the CDR3 is TGCGCCAGCAGCCGAACAAGGCGGGGGGAGGATGAGCAGTTCTTC. It yields the protein CASSRTRRGEDEQFF. The V call is TRBV4-1, the J call TRBJ2-1; 8 positions agree with TRBD2. This CDR3 contains 15 residues. Germline V gene sequence: CDR1 MGHRA, CDR2 YSYEKL. V lost 4 bases to trimming and J lost 8 bases; unmatched junction nucleotides: 10.

V and J are TRBV6-1 and TRBJ1-2; D gene ambiguous. Germline CDR1 reads MNHNS; CDR2 reads SASEGT. V lost 0 bases, J lost 6 bases, and 8 bases lay in between. The CDR3 is 13 residues long. CDR3 in amino acids: CASSEATADGYTF. For the CDR3, the DNA is TGTGCCAGCAGTGAAGCGACTGCCGATGGCTACACCTTC.

The sample holds one count of this clone. V is TRBV11-3 and J is TRBJ2-3; 7 nucleotides agree with TRBD2. There are 14 residues in the CDR3. V shed 5 bases, J shed 5 bases, and the junction held 7 bases outside the gene matches. Per the germline V gene, CDR1 is SGHNT and CDR2 is YENEEA. This CDR3 is CASSPGLVVDTQYF. In DNA, the CDR3 is TGTGCCAGCAGCCCCGGACTAGTAGTAGATACGCAGTATTTT.

V and J are TRBV6-5 and TRBJ1-2; 8 nucleotides agree with TRBD1. The germline CDR1 and CDR2 sequences are MNHEY and SVGAGI. J was trimmed by 4 bases and V by 3 bases; bases with no gene match: 4. The CDR3 is 14 residues long. Written as DNA, the CDR3 is TGTGCCAGCAGTTATTCGGGACAGGTCTATGGCTACACCTTC. Translation gives CASSYSGQVYGYTF.

The V and J genes are TRBV19 and TRBJ1-5, with D possibly being TRBD1 (5 bases). This CDR3 is 14 amino acids long. Germline V gives CDR1 LNHDA, CDR2 SQIVND (reference sequence). With 7 bases removed from V and 4 bases from J, the gap between germline ends came to 14 bases. CDR3 DNA: TGTGCCAGTACCCAGGGTCCGAGAAATCAGCCCCAGCATTTT. It codes for CASTQGPRNQPQHF.

The chain joins TRBV28 to TRBJ2-5; tentative D call: TRBD2 (6 bases). Germline V gene lookup returns CDR1 MDHEN and CDR2 SYDVKM. V lost 9 bases to trimming and J lost 1 base, with 9 bases between them. CDR3 length: 12 amino acids. The CDR3 loop is CASGGIQETQYF. In DNA form, the CDR3 reads TGTGCCAGTGGGGGGATCCAAGAGACCCAGTACTTC.

The rearrangement joins TRBV28 to TRBJ1-4; 8 bases align to TRBD1. Looked up from germline, CDR1 is MDHEN and CDR2 is SYDVKM. V shed 6 bases and J 10 bases; nucleotides not matched to a gene: 19. The CDR3 spans 17 residues. The CDR3 region is CASSLGNRGEARGKLFF. The DNA of the CDR3 is TGTGCCAGCAGCCTAGGGAACAGGGGGGAGGCTAGGGGAAAACTGTTTTTT.

This chain joins TRBV28 and TRBJ2-5, with 8 bases that match TRBD1. The CDR3 length is 15 residues. CDR1 and CDR2 from the germline V gene are MDHEN and SYDVKM. Germline trimming cut 6 bases from V and 1 base from J; bases unmatched to any gene: 7. The CDR3 protein is CASSLSDRAQETQYF. As DNA, the CDR3 is TGTGCCAGCAGCCTCTCGGACAGGGCCCAAGAGACCCAGTACTTC.

The chain employs TRBV2 and TRBJ2-7, with D perhaps matching TRBD2 (5 bases). Per germline, CDR1 SNHLY and CDR2 FYNNEI. V lost 2 bases, J lost 7 bases, and 9 bases lay in between. The CDR3 totals 12 residues. As DNA, the CDR3 is TGTGCCAGCAGTGAAAGAGGGAGAGAGCAGTACTTC. It translates to CASSERGREQYF.

The CDR3 coding sequence is TGTGCCAGCAGCCTTGACCCGGAGCGAGGTGAGCAGTTCTTC. Residues: CASSLDPERGEQFF. The chain has TRBV5-4 and TRBJ2-1; D gene uncertain. V was pared by 4 bases and J by 9 bases, with 17 bases between. The length of the CDR3 is 14 residues. Germline V gene data show CDR1 as SGHNT and CDR2 as YYREEE (reference sequence). Complete variable domain (other parts from reference TRBV5-4 and TRBJ2-1): ETGVTQSPTHLIKTRGQQVTLRCSSQSGHNTVSWYQQALGQGPQFIFQYYREEENGRGNFPPRFSGLQFPNYSSELNVNALELDDSALYLCASSLDPERGEQFFGPGTRLTVL.

This chain joins TRBV7-2 and TRBJ1-2; TRBD1 matches at 8 bases. There are 15 residues in the CDR3. Germline V lookup: CDR1 SGHTA, CDR2 FQGNSA. V dropped 5 bases and J dropped 4; count of bases not matched to a gene: 9. The CDR3 is CASSTETGATYGYTF. CDR3 DNA sequence: TGTGCCAGCAGCACCGAGACAGGGGCTACCTATGGCTACACCTTC.

The count of this clone is one. Here the CDR3 reads CASSLEDQGKAFF. As DNA, the CDR3 is TGCGCCAGCAGCTTGGAGGATCAGGGTAAAGCTTTCTTT. The chain is built from TRBV5-1 and TRBJ1-1, with a weak D call TRBD1 (5 bases). Per germline, CDR1 SGHRS and CDR2 YFSETQ. The CDR3 has 13 amino acids. Between the trimmed V and J ends, which lost 0 bases and 9 bases, there was a span of 12 bases.

Here the CDR3 reads CASSLFRTGVGYTF. The CDR3 nucleotides are TGTGCCAGCAGCCTATTCAGGACAGGGGTTGGCTACACCTTC. The chain joins TRBV5-4 to TRBJ1-2, with TRBD1 matching over 9 bases. The CDR3 has 14 residues. Germline V gene lookup returns CDR1 SGHNT and CDR2 YYREEE (reference sequence). J was trimmed by 7 bases and V by 4 bases; bases with no gene match: 8. Complete variable domain (other parts from reference TRBV5-4 and TRBJ1-2): ETGVTQSPTHLIKTRGQQVTLRCSSQSGHNTVSWYQQALGQGPQFIFQYYREEENGRGNFPPRFSGLQFPNYSSELNVNALELDDSALYLCASSLFRTGVGYTFGSGTRLTVV.

The chain has TRBV19 and TRBJ1-6; D possibly corresponds to TRBD1 (6 bases). CDR3 size: 14 residues. Germline CDR1 and CDR2: LNHDA and SQIVND (reference sequence). Trimming stripped 1 base from V and 7 bases from J, with 8 bases between. CDR3 protein: CASSIARGNSPLHF. The CDR3 DNA sequence: TGTGCCAGTAGTATAGCAAGGGGGAATTCACCCCTCCACTTT. Using reference TRBV19 and TRBJ1-6 for the parts outside the CDR3, the full variable domain is DGGITQSPKYLFRKEGQNVTLSCEQNLNHDAMYWYRQDPGQGLRLIYYSQIVNDFQKGDIAEGYSVSREKKESFPLTVTSAQKNPTAFYLCASSIARGNSPLHFGNGTRLTVT.

This sequence joins TRBV9 and TRBJ1-2; D not resolved. From germline, CDR1 is SGDLS and CDR2 YYNGEE. The length of the CDR3 is 16 residues. V was cut by 0 bases and J by 0 bases, with 12 bases left in between. The CDR3 DNA is TGTGCCAGCAGCGTAGCTGGAGGCTACTCTAACTATGGCTACACCTTC. Amino acids: CASSVAGGYSNYGYTF.

The chain couples TRBV18 to TRBJ2-7, with 12 bases that match TRBD1. The CDR3 covers 15 residues. Germline CDR1 and CDR2: KGHSH and LQKENI. Trimming at V came to 4 bases and at J to 3 bases, leaving 4 bases not matched to a gene. For the CDR3, the DNA is TGTGCCAGCTCACAGGGACAGGGGGCTTTCTACGAGCAGTACTTC. Translation: CASSQGQGAFYEQYF.

The genes are TRBV10-3 and TRBJ1-1, with 8 bases aligning to TRBD1. Germline CDR1 ENHRY, CDR2 SYGVKD. V was clipped by 3 bases and J by 5 bases; unmatched bases: 5. The CDR3 sequence is 14 residues long. This CDR3 is CAISDRQGITEAFF. The CDR3 DNA reads as TGTGCCATCAGTGATCGACAGGGGATTACTGAAGCTTTCTTT.

This chain joins TRBV2 and TRBJ1-2; 9 nucleotides agree with TRBD1. This CDR3 has 15 amino acids. Germline assignment: CDR1 SNHLY and CDR2 FYNNEI. After removal of 6 bases from V and 4 bases from J, the junction contained 9 bases not matched to a gene. The CDR3 loop reads CASRSPGQGLYGYTF. CDR3 in DNA: TGTGCCAGCAGGAGTCCGGGACAGGGACTCTATGGCTACACCTTC.

The chain couples TRBV12-3 or TRBV12-4 to TRBJ1-2, with 7 bases identical to TRBD1. The V and J ends lost 5 bases and 4 bases, in that order; junction bases with no gene match: 4. The CDR3 spans 13 residues. The DNA for the CDR3 is TGTGCCAGCAGTGTAGGGGGCTCCTATGGCTACACCTTC. It specifies CASSVGGSYGYTF.